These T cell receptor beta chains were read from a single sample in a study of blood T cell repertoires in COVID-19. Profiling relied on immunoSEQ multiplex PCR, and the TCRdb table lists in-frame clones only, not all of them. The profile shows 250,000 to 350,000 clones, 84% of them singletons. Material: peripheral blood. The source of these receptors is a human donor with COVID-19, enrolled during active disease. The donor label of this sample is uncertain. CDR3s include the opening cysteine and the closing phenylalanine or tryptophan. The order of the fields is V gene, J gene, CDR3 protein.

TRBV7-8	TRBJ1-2	CASSHAGARSYGYTF
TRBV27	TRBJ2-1	CASSLSRGDNEQFF
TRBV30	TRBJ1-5	CASGAGSYQPQHF
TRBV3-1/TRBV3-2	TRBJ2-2	CASSQWGSGANTGELFF
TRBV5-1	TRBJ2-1	CASSLELAGGSYNEQFF
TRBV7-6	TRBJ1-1	CASSLVGTGVRYTEAFF
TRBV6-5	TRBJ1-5	CASSLERSNQPQHF
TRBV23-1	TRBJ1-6	CASSQSGQPNNSPLHF
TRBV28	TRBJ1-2	CASSTSGTAIFQGYTF
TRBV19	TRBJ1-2	CASTIRTDNYGYTF
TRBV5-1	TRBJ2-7	CASSSGLAGGSYEQYF
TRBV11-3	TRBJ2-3	CASSLGLAGPSTDTQYF
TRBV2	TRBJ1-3	CASSRSGNTIYF
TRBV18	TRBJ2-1	CASSSLRAGDLGNEQFF
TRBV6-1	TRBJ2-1	CASSDQLGLAAEQFF
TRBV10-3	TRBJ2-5	CAISGGTSGSGETQYF
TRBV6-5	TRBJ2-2	CASRGEANTGELFF
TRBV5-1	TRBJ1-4	CASSPLDSNNEKLFF
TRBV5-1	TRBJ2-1	CASSLGSGGFYNEQFF
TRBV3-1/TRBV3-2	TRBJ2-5	CASSPTRASRRQETQYF
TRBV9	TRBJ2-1	CASGRTRGSSYNEQFF
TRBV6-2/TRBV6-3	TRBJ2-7	CASSYGHTGDVNEQYF
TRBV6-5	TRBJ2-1	CASSYGAGVRNEQFF
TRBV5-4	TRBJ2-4	CASSQGRDRAKNIQYF
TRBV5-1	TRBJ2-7	CASSLAPPSYEQYF
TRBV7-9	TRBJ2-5	CASSLVARGGQETQYF
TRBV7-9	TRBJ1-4	CASSLGQGEEKLFF
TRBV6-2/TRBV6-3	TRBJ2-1	CASSYPRDRGVGGTYNEQFF
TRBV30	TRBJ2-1	CAWSAGTSGYNEQFF
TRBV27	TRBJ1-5	CASSPLPGQRDQPQHF
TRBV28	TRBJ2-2	CASSLNTGELFF
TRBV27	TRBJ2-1	CASSRFSSGVHNEQFF
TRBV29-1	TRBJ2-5	CSVGAKGQETQYF
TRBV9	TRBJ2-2	CASSVGAGPNSGELFF
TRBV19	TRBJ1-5	CASTSRQGNQPQHF
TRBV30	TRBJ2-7	CAWTFGGPAYEQYF
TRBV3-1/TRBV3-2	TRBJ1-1	CASSSRPGGAGVNTEAFF
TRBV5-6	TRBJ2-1	CASSLVRDFSYNEQFF
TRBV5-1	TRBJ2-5	CASSLVRETQYF
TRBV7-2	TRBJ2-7	CASSSRNPYEQYF
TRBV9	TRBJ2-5	CASSVGRTVDAQTQYF
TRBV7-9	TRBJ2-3	CASSLSGEADTQYF
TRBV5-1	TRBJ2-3	CASSLLRGTDTQYF
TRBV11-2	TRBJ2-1	CASSLLAGDNEQFF
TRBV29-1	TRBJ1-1	CSATQGAGEAFF
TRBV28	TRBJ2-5	CASSLGDRGLGETQYF